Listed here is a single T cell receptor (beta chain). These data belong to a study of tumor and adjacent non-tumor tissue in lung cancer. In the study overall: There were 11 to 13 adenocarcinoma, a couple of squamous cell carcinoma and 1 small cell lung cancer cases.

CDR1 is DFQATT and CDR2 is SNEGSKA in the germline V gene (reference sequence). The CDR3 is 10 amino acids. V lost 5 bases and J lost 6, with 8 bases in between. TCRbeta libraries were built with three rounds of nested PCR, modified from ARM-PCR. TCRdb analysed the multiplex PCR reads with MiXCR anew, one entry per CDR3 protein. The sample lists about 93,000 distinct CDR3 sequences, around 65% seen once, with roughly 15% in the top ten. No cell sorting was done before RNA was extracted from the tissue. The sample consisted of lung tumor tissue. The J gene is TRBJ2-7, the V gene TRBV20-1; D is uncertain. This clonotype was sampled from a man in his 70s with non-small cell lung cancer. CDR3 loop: CSAFTIEQYF. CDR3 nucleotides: TGCAGTGCTTTTACTATCGAGCAGTACTTC.